The 30 T cell receptor beta chains below all came from one sample that was sequenced in a study of graft-versus-host responses after intestinal transplantation. Data came from immunoSEQ multiplex PCR; TCRdb stores just in-frame clones and leaves some out. Here the sample spans 80,000 to 90,000 clones, approximately 87% being singletons. No antigen has been assigned to these receptors. The sample consisted of unstimulated CD4+ T cells sorted from spleen or lymph node cells, taken before intestinal transplant. The source of these receptors is a human donor who received an intestinal transplant.

The chain recombines TRBV29-1 with TRBJ1-2; D is perhaps TRBD1 (6 bases). CDR3 length: 12 residues. Between the trimmed V and J ends, which lost 2 bases and 4 bases, there was a span of 8 bases. Germline V lookup: CDR1 SQVTM, CDR2 ANQGSEA. The CDR3 spells CSVETGTYGYTF. In DNA, the CDR3 is TGCAGCGTTGAAACAGGGACCTATGGCTACACCTTC. The whole variable domain, filled in from reference TRBV29-1 and TRBJ1-2, reads SAVISQKPSRDICQRGTSLTIQCQVDSQVTMMFWYRQQPGQSLTLIATANQGSEATYESGFVIDKFPISRPNLTFSTLTVSNMSPEDSSIYLCSVETGTYGYTFGSGTRLTVV.

The V and J genes are TRBV11-1 and TRBJ1-2; 7 bases are a match to TRBD1. The CDR3 is made up of 16 amino acids. Germline V gene data show CDR1 as SGHAT and CDR2 as FQDESV (reference sequence). V trimming: 4 bases; J trimming: 3 bases; junction bases outside the gene matches: 11. Here the CDR3 DNA reads TGTGCCAGCAGCTCAGCCGCCCACAGGGGTGACTATGGCTACACCTTC. This translates into CASSSAAHRGDYGYTF. Full variable domain (missing parts from reference TRBV11-1 and TRBJ1-2): EAEVAQSPRYKITEKSQAVAFWCDPISGHATLYWYRQILGQGPELLVQFQDESVVDDSQLPKDRFSAERLKGVDSTLKIQPAELGDSAMYLCASSSAAHRGDYGYTFGSGTRLTVV.

The J gene is TRBJ1-6, the V gene TRBV19, with D possibly matching TRBD1 (5 bases). Germline CDR1 is LNHDA and CDR2 is SQIVND (reference sequence). The CDR3 runs to 16 residues. With 6 bases removed from V and 6 bases from J, the gap between germline ends came to 18 bases. The CDR3 loop is CASSATSGGGNSPLHF. CDR3 in DNA: TGTGCCAGTAGCGCGACGAGCGGGGGGGGTAATTCACCCCTCCACTTT.

The CDR3 DNA reads as TGCGCCAGCAGCCTGACAGGGGAGGGTCAGCCCCAGCATTTT. As protein: CASSLTGEGQPQHF. The rearrangement uses TRBV5-1 and TRBJ1-5; TRBD1 matches at 8 bases. Germline-derived CDR1 and CDR2 are SGHRS and YFSETQ. CDR3 size: 14 residues. With V trimmed by 4 bases and J by 6 bases, 6 bases remained unmatched.

The gene calls are TRBV5-5 and TRBJ2-2; D perhaps matches TRBD1 (5 bases). This CDR3 contains 15 residues. The V and J ends lost 0 bases and 4 bases respectively, with 10 bases between them. Germline assignment: CDR1 SGHKS and CDR2 YYEKEE (reference sequence). DNA of the CDR3: TGTGCCAGCAGCTTGGGGGGCTGGGGCACCGGGGAGCTGTTTTTT. This sequence encodes CASSLGGWGTGELFF. Full variable domain (missing parts from reference TRBV5-5 and TRBJ2-2): DAGVTQSPTHLIKTRGQQVTLRCSPISGHKSVSWYQQVLGQGPQFIFQYYEKEERGRGNFPDRFSARQFPNYSSELNVNALLLGDSALYLCASSLGGWGTGELFFGEGSRLTVL.

The chain carries TRBV7-2 and TRBJ2-7; D may be TRBD2 (6 bases). The CDR3 length is 15 residues. Between the trimmed V and J ends, which lost 1 base and 4 bases, there was a span of 14 bases. Germline V gives CDR1 SGHTA, CDR2 FQGNSA. This chain's CDR3 is CASSLVPGLEYEQYF. CDR3 coding DNA: TGTGCCAGCAGCTTAGTTCCGGGACTCGAATACGAGCAGTACTTC.

The chain carries TRBV25-1 and TRBJ1-1, with D possibly TRBD1 on 6 matching bases. Germline V gene lookup returns CDR1 MGHDK and CDR2 SYGVNS. The CDR3 is 15 amino acids. Between the trimmed V and J ends, which lost 7 bases and 1 base, there was a span of 16 bases. In nucleotides, the CDR3 is TGTGCCAGCACCCAAGGGGGGGCGTGGAACACTGAAGCTTTCTTT. Translating gives CASTQGGAWNTEAFF.

CDR3 nucleotides: TGTGCCAGCTCCTTGGGGCAGGTCTGGAACGAGCAGTACTTC. Translating it yields CASSLGQVWNEQYF. V is TRBV9 and J is TRBJ2-7, with a possible D match to TRBD1 (5 bases). Germline values: CDR1 SGDLS, CDR2 YYNGEE. V lost 7 bases, J lost 5 bases, and 19 bases lay in between. The CDR3 has 14 residues.

This clone showed up just once. The V and J genes are TRBV6-1 and TRBJ1-4, with 7 bases lining up with TRBD1. Trimming took 6 bases from V and 6 from J; bases not matched to a gene: 7. Germline CDR1 and CDR2: MNHNS and SASEGT. The CDR3 runs to 14 residues. The CDR3 here is CASSLNRGYEKLFF. CDR3 coding DNA: TGTGCCAGCAGCCTAAACAGGGGCTATGAAAAACTGTTTTTT.

The V gene is TRBV7-3, the J gene TRBJ2-5; D is unresolved. CDR3 size: 12 residues. Germline-derived CDR1 and CDR2 are SGHTA and FQGTGA. V was shortened by 1 base and J by 5 bases, with 5 bases between the two germline ends. CDR3 region: CASSLIGETQYF. The DNA of the CDR3 is TGTGCCAGCAGCTTAATCGGGGAGACCCAGTACTTC.

This chain links TRBV7-8 with TRBJ2-2; TRBD2 aligns across 10 bases. Trimming took 3 bases from V and 4 from J; bases not matched to a gene: 2. CDR1 is SGHVS, CDR2 FQNEAQ, per germline. This CDR3 region has 15 residues. In nucleotides, the CDR3 is TGTGCCAGCAGCTTTTCTAGCGGGGGCACCGGGGAGCTGTTTTTT. Translation gives CASSFSSGGTGELFF.

The rearrangement uses TRBV19 and TRBJ1-1; D is possibly TRBD1 (6 bases). The germline CDR1 and CDR2 sequences are LNHDA and SQIVND (reference sequence). With 7 bases removed from V and 2 bases from J, the gap between germline ends came to 14 bases. This CDR3 is built from 14 residues. CDR3 loop: CASTQRGSNTEAFF. As DNA, the CDR3 is TGTGCCAGTACTCAAAGGGGGAGTAACACTGAAGCTTTCTTT.

This rearrangement joins TRBV18 to TRBJ1-6; 8 nucleotides match TRBD1. The germline V gene has CDR1 KGHSH and CDR2 LQKENI. The CDR3 runs to 14 residues. V gave up 4 bases and J gave up 5 bases; unmatched junction bases: 1. DNA of the CDR3: TGTGCCAGCTCACGGGACAGGAATAATTCACCCCTCCACTTT. Protein sequence: CASSRDRNNSPLHF.

The gene calls are TRBV6-5 and TRBJ1-3; D gene ambiguous. The CDR3 contains 14 residues. V gave up 6 bases and J gave up 0 bases, with 9 bases separating them. Germline lookup yields CDR1 MNHEY and CDR2 SVGAGI. Here the CDR3 DNA reads TGTGCCAGCAGCCGCGTATCCTCTGGAAACACCATATATTTT. Its protein product is CASSRVSSGNTIYF.

The chain links TRBV29-1 to TRBJ2-5; D is unclear. The CDR3 runs 15 residues. CDR1 is SQVTM, CDR2 ANQGSEA, per germline. Trimming cost V 0 bases and J 2 bases, with 13 bases left between them. For the CDR3, the DNA is TGCAGCGTTGAAGACTCCATACTAACTCAAGAGACCCAGTACTTC. It translates to CSVEDSILTQETQYF.

This sequence joins TRBV4-2 and TRBJ2-2; no reliable D call. The CDR3 spans 15 residues. V was pared by 4 bases and J by 4 bases, with 13 bases between. Looked up from germline, CDR1 is LGHNA and CDR2 is YNFKEQ. CDR3 coding DNA: TGTGCCAGCAGCCCGAATGTCGGGTCCACCGGGGAGCTGTTTTTT. It translates to CASSPNVGSTGELFF.

This chain links TRBV5-1 with TRBJ1-1; 7 bases align to TRBD1. Germline V gene lookup returns CDR1 SGHRS and CDR2 YFSETQ. The junction had 8 bases not matched to a gene; V was cut back by 5 bases and J by 4 bases. The CDR3 loop spans 14 amino acids. CDR3 protein: CASSPQEGATEAFF. In DNA, the CDR3 is TGCGCCAGCAGTCCCCAGGAGGGGGCCACTGAAGCTTTCTTT.

The V call is TRBV5-1, the J call TRBJ2-7; tentative D call: TRBD1 (6 bases). Trimming cost V 4 bases and J 7 bases, with 18 bases left between them. From germline, CDR1 is SGHRS and CDR2 YFSETQ. The CDR3 is 14 amino acids. This CDR3 is CASSGGQYLGEQYF. CDR3 nucleotides: TGCGCCAGCAGCGGAGGACAGTACCTTGGTGAGCAGTACTTC.

This chain links TRBV2 with TRBJ1-5; D perhaps matches TRBD1 (5 bases). Per the germline V gene, CDR1 is SNHLY and CDR2 is FYNNEI. This CDR3 is 16 amino acids long. The V and J ends lost 3 bases and 6 bases respectively, with 18 bases between them. Here the CDR3 reads CASSDSSRVPSQPQHF. The DNA of the CDR3 is TGTGCCAGCAGTGACTCGTCCAGGGTTCCGAGTCAGCCCCAGCATTTT.

The gene calls are TRBV27 and TRBJ1-1, with D unresolved. CDR1 and CDR2 (germline): MNHEY, SMNVEV (reference sequence). V gave up 5 bases and J gave up 1 base, with 11 bases separating them. The CDR3 totals 14 residues. CDR3 residues: CASSPLSSNTEAFF. The DNA for the CDR3 is TGTGCCAGCAGTCCCCTATCGTCGAACACTGAAGCTTTCTTT.

This clone came up once. The genes are TRBV5-6 and TRBJ1-3; 7 bases map to TRBD1. This CDR3 spans 17 amino acids. The ends lost 0 bases at V and 6 bases at J; junction bases unmatched: 12. Germline V gives CDR1 SGHDT, CDR2 YYEEEE. The DNA for the CDR3 is TGTGCCAGCAGCTTGGTAGCCAATTCAGGGGGGACAAACACCATATATTTT. Translated: CASSLVANSGGTNTIYF.

V usage is TRBV5-1 and J usage is TRBJ1-2; D remains unclear. Germline V CDR1 and CDR2: SGHRS, YFSETQ. V was cut by 0 bases and J by 2 bases, with 17 bases left in between. The CDR3 has 17 residues. The CDR3 nucleotides are TGCGCCAGCAGCTTGGTCAAGACGGGAGGTTCCAACTATGGCTACACCTTC. It specifies CASSLVKTGGSNYGYTF.

The chain couples TRBV5-4 to TRBJ1-1; TRBD1 aligns across 8 bases. V shed 4 bases and J 1 base; nucleotides not matched to a gene: 3. Germline lookup yields CDR1 SGHNT and CDR2 YYREEE (reference sequence). The CDR3 is made up of 14 amino acids. The DNA of the CDR3 is TGTGCCAGCAGCGCCGACAGGGGGAACACTGAAGCTTTCTTT. It encodes CASSADRGNTEAFF.

J is TRBJ2-2 and V is TRBV7-3; possibly TRBD1 for D (6 bases). Germline V gives CDR1 SGHTA, CDR2 FQGTGA. The CDR3 spans 15 residues. The V gene lost 2 bases and the J gene lost 0 bases, with 7 bases spanning the gap. DNA for the CDR3: TGTGCCAGCAGCTTAGAGGGGGCGAACACCGGGGAGCTGTTTTTT. Amino acid sequence: CASSLEGANTGELFF.

The chain has TRBV6-1 and TRBJ2-7; TRBD1 matches 9 bases. Germline lookup yields CDR1 MNHNS and CDR2 SASEGT. V dropped 2 bases and J dropped 2; count of bases not matched to a gene: 16. The CDR3 spans 19 residues. Here the CDR3 reads CASSERPPPGQGQPYEQYF. For the CDR3, the DNA is TGTGCCAGCAGTGAAAGGCCCCCCCCGGGACAGGGTCAGCCCTACGAGCAGTACTTC.

This clone was found once. J is TRBJ2-3 and V is TRBV12-5, with TRBD2 matching over 16 bases. Germline lookup yields CDR1 LGHNT and CDR2 FRNRAP. The CDR3 length is 19 residues. V was pared by 0 bases and J by 3 bases, with 6 bases of the junction left unmatched. CDR3 sequence reads: CASGLVLGTSGGATDTQYF. CDR3 nucleotide sequence: TGTGCTAGTGGTTTGGTACTAGGGACTAGCGGGGGGGCTACAGATACGCAGTATTTT.

This chain joins TRBV5-1 and TRBJ1-2; weak D call: TRBD1 (5 bases). Per the germline V gene, CDR1 is SGHRS and CDR2 is YFSETQ. V dropped 4 bases and J dropped 0 bases, with 10 bases sitting between them. The CDR3 has 14 amino acids. The CDR3: CASSPGLSNYGYTF. The CDR3 region has the DNA TGCGCCAGCAGCCCGGGACTGTCTAACTATGGCTACACCTTC. Using reference TRBV5-1 and TRBJ1-2 for the parts outside the CDR3, the full variable domain is KAGVTQTPRYLIKTRGQQVTLSCSPISGHRSVSWYQQTPGQGLQFLFEYFSETQRNKGNFPGRFSGRQFSNSRSEMNVSTLELGDSALYLCASSPGLSNYGYTFGSGTRLTVV.

The V call is TRBV9, the J call TRBJ2-1; 13 bases match TRBD2. Trimming removed 4 bases from V and 0 bases from J; junction bases left unmatched: 7. Germline CDR1 is SGDLS and CDR2 is YYNGEE. The length of the CDR3 is 18 residues. In DNA form, the CDR3 reads TGTGCCAGCAGCCCCAGACTAGCGGGGGGCACCTCCTACAATGAGCAGTTCTTC. Translation: CASSPRLAGGTSYNEQFF.

The chain employs TRBV5-1 and TRBJ1-3; TRBD1 matches 9 bases. This CDR3 is built from 15 residues. The J segment lost 4 bases and the V segment lost 4 bases, leaving 6 bases of the junction unmatched. Germline CDR1 SGHRS, CDR2 YFSETQ. The DNA of the CDR3 is TGCGCCAGCAGCCCGGACAGGGGTTCGGGAAACACCATATATTTT. Its translation: CASSPDRGSGNTIYF.

The chain joins TRBV11-3 to TRBJ2-1, with 12 nucleotides matching TRBD2. Germline V CDR1 and CDR2: SGHNT, YENEEA. V trimming: 1 base; J trimming: 8 bases; junction bases outside the gene matches: 15. CDR3 size: 19 residues. CDR3 in amino acids: CASSLGLLAGGPRVDEQFF. The CDR3 DNA reads as TGTGCCAGCAGCTTAGGTCTACTAGCGGGGGGTCCCAGGGTAGATGAGCAGTTCTTC.